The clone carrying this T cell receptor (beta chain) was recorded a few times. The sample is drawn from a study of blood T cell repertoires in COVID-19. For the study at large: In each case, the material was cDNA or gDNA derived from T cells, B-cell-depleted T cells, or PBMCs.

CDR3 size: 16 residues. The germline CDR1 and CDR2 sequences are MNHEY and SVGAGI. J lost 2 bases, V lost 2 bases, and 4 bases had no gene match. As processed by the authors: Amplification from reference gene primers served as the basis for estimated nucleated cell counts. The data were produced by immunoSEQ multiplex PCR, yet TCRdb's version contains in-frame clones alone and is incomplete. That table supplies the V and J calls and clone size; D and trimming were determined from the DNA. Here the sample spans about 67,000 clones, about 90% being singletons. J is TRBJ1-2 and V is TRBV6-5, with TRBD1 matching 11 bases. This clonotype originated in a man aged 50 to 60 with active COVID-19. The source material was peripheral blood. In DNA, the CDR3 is TGTGCCAGCAGTTACCGTCGGACAGGGGGCAACTATGGCTACACCTTC. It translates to CASSYRRTGGNYGYTF.